Listed below are T cell receptor beta chains from one sample, sequenced in a study of blood T cell repertoires in COVID-19. TCRdb's table, derived via immunoSEQ multiplex PCR, lists solely in-frame clones and lacks some. The sample carries 200,000 or so clones, roughly 80% recorded once. What was sequenced was peripheral blood. The source of these receptors is a man aged 55 to 70 with active or convalescent COVID-19. CDR3s include the opening cysteine and the closing phenylalanine or tryptophan. A D gene is named only where the DNA matches it firmly. Clone sizes are given selectively: once, few, many, or a class where the clone is expanded.

clone_size	d_call	v_call	j_call	cdr3_nt	cdr3_aa
.	.	TRBV5-8	TRBJ1-4	TGTGCCAGCAGCCCTGAAAGGCAGGGTGAAAAACTGTTTTTT	CASSPERQGEKLFF
.	.	TRBV9	TRBJ1-2	TGTGCCAGCAGCTTAAGAGCGGACCCTAAAACCTATGGCTACACCTTC	CASSLRADPKTYGYTF
once	.	TRBV28	TRBJ2-3	TGTGCCACAAGGCGGGGTTCTCGCACAGATACGCAGTATTTT	CATRRGSRTDTQYF
few	TRBD2	TRBV28	TRBJ2-1	TGTGCCAGCAGCTTCCAGGCTAGCGGGGGTAATGAGCAGTTCTTC	CASSFQASGGNEQFF
.	.	TRBV12-3/TRBV12-4	TRBJ1-5	TGTGCCAGCCTAGGGAGGCGCAATCAGCCCCAGCATTTT	CASLGRRNQPQHF
few	.	TRBV18	TRBJ1-1	TGTGCCAGCTCACCACAGCCGGGGGGCACTGAAGCTTTCTTT	CASSPQPGGTEAFF
.	TRBD2	TRBV9	TRBJ2-3	TGTGCCAGCAGCGTAAGTCGGGTTAGCGGGCCGGATACGCAGTATTTT	CASSVSRVSGPDTQYF
.	TRBD2	TRBV7-9	TRBJ2-3	TGTGCCAGCAGCTTCTCTCAGGTCCTTCTAGCGGGATCAATGGGTACGCAGTATTTT	CASSFSQVLLAGSMGTQYF
.	TRBD1	TRBV18	TRBJ1-5	TGTGCCAGCTCACCCGGACAGGTCCTAAGCAATCAGCCCCAGCATTTT	CASSPGQVLSNQPQHF
few	TRBD1	TRBV28	TRBJ2-7	TGTGCCAGCAGTTCCCTGTCGGGACAGACAGTGTACGAGCAGTACTTC	CASSSLSGQTVYEQYF
.	TRBD1	TRBV28	TRBJ2-5	TGTGCCAGCACCGGGACAGGGGAGACCCAGTACTTC	CASTGTGETQYF
.	TRBD1	TRBV28	TRBJ1-5	TGTGCCAGCAGTTTCCGCAGTAGGGGCAAGGGGGCTAATCAGCCCCAGCATTTT	CASSFRSRGKGANQPQHF
.	.	TRBV11-2	TRBJ2-7	TGTGCCAGCAGCCCCTTGACCCGGACAGCGTACTACGAGCAGTACTTC	CASSPLTRTAYYEQYF